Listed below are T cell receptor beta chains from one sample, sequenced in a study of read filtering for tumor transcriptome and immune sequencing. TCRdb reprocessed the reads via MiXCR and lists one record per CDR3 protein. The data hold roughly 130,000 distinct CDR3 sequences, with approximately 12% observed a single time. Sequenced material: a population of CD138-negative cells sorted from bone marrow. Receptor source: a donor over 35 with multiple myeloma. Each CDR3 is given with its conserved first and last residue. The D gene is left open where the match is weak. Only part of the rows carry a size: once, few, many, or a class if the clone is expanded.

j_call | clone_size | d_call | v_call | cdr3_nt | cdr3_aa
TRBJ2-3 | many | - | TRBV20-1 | TGCAGTGCTAGTCTCCACAGGGTAAATGGCCCAGATACGCAGTATTTT | CSASLHRVNGPDTQYF
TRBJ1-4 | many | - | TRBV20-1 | TGCAGTGCTAGAGATCTTGCTAAAACTAATGAAAAACTGTTTTTT | CSARDLAKTNEKLFF
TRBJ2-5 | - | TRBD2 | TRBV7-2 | TGTGCCAGCAGGTCGGGACTAGCGGGGGAGACCCAGTACTTC | CASRSGLAGETQYF
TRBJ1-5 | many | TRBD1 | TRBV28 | TGTGCCAGCAGTCCGATTATAGGGGGACAGGGAAGGCAGCCCCAGCATTTT | CASSPIIGGQGRQPQHF
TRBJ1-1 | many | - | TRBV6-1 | TGTGCCAGCAGTGAAGCAGGCAGGGCAGGAGGGACTGAAGCTTTCTTT | CASSEAGRAGGTEAFF
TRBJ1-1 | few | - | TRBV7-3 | TGTGCCAGCAGCTTAACGGGGGGGCTTAACGTTGAAGCTTTCTTT | CASSLTGGLNVEAFF
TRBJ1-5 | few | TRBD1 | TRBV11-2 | TGTGCCAGCAGCTCCGGACAGGGCGGGCATAGCAATCAGCCCCAGCATTTT | CASSSGQGGHSNQPQHF
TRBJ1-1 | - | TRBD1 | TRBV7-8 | TGTGCCAGCAGCTTACACGGGACAGGGGGTACTGAAGCTTTCTTT | CASSLHGTGGTEAFF
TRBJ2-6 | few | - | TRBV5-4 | TGTGCCAGCAGCTTGGGTATACATAGCTCTGGGGCCAACGTCCTGACTTTC | CASSLGIHSSGANVLTF
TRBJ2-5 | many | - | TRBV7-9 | TGTGCCAGCAGCTTTCAGGGAGCGGAGACCCAGTACTTC | CASSFQGAETQYF
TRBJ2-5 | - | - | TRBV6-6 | TGTGCCAGCAGTTACCCCTATGAGACCCAGTACTTC | CASSYPYETQYF
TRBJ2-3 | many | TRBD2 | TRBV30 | TGTGCCTGGAGTGTAACTAGCGGGAGCGGAGAATATTTT | CAWSVTSGSGEYF
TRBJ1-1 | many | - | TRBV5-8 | TGTGCCAGCAGCCTCGCCCTAATCCTTGGCTTT | CASSLALILGF
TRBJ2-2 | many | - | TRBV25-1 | TGTGCCAGCAGTGCCCCGGGAGGGGAGCTGTTTTTT | CASSAPGGELFF
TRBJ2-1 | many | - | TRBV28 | TGTGCCAGCAGTTTTGGGATCACCTACAATGAGCAGTTCTTC | CASSFGITYNEQFF
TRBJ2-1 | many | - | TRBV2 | TGTGCCAGCTCCAGTTTCCGCAATGAGCAGTTCTTC | CASSSFRNEQFF
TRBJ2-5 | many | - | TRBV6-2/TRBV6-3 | TGTGCCAGCAGTTACTCGATACGGGCGGAGACCCAGTACTTC | CASSYSIRAETQYF
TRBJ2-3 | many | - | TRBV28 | TGTGCCAGCAAAGCAGGGAATACAGATACGCAGTATTTT | CASKAGNTDTQYF
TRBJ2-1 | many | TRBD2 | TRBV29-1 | TGCAGCGTGGAACCTCTGGCGGGGGGCAACAATGAGCAGTTCTTC | CSVEPLAGGNNEQFF
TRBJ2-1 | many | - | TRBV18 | TGTGCCAGCTCACCGCTGCTAGCGCTCGATGAGCAGTTCTTC | CASSPLLALDEQFF
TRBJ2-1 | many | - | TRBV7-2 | TGTGCCAGCAGCTTAGAACTCTACTACAATGAGCAGTTCTTC | CASSLELYYNEQFF
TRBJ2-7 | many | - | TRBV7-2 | TGTGCCAGCAGCCCACAAGACAGAAGACCCACATCCTACGAGCAGTACTTC | CASSPQDRRPTSYEQYF
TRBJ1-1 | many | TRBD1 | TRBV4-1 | TGCGCCAGCAGCCAAGGTCTCGGGACAGGAATTACTGAAGCTTTCTTT | CASSQGLGTGITEAFF
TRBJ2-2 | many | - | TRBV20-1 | TGCAGTGCTCCGGCAAGAACAGGGAAGAACGGGGAGCTGTTTTTT | CSAPARTGKNGELFF
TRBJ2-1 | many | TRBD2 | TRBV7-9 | TGTGCCAGCAGCGCTGGACTAGCGGGAGTGGATGAGCAGTTCTTC | CASSAGLAGVDEQFF